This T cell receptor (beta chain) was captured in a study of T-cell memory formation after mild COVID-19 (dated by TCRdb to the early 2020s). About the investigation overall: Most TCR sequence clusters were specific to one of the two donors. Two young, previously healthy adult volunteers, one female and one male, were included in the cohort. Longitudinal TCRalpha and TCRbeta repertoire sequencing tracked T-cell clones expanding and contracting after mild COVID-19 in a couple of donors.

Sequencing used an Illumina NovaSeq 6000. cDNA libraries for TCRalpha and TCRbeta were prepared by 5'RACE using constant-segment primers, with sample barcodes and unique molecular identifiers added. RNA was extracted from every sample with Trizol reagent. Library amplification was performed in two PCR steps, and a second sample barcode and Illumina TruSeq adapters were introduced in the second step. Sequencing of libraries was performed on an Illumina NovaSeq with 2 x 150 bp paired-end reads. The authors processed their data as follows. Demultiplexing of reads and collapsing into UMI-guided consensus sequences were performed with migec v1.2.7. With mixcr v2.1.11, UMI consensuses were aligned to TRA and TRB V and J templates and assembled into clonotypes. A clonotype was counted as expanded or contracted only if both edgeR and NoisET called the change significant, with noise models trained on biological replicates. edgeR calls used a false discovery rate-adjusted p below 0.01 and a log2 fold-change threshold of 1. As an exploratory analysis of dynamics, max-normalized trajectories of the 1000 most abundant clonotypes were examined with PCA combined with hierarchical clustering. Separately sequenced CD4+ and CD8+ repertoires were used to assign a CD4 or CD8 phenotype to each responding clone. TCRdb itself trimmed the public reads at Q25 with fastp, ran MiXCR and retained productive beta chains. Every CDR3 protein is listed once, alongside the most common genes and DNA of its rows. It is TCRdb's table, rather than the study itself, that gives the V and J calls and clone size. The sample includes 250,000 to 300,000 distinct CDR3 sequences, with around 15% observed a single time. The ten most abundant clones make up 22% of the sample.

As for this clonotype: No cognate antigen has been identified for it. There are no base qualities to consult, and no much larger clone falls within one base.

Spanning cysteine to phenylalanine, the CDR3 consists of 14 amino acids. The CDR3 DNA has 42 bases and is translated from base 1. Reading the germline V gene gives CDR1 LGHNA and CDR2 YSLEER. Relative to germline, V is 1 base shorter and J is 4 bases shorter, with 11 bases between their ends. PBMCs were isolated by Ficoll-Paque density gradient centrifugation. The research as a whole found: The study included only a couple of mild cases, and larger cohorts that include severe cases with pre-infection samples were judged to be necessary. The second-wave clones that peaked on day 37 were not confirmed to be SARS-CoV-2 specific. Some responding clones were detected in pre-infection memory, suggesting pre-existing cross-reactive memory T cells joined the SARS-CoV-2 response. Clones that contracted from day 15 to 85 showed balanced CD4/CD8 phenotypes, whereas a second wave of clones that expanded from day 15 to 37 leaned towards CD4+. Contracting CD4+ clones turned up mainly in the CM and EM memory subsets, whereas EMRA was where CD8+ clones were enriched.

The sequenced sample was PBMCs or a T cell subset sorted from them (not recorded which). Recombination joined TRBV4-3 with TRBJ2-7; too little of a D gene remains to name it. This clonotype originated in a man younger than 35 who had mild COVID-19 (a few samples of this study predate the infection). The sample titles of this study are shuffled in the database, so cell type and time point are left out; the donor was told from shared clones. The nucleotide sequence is TGCGCCAGCAGCCAAGTTTTATATGGTTACGAGCAGTACTTC. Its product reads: CASSQVLYGYEQYF.